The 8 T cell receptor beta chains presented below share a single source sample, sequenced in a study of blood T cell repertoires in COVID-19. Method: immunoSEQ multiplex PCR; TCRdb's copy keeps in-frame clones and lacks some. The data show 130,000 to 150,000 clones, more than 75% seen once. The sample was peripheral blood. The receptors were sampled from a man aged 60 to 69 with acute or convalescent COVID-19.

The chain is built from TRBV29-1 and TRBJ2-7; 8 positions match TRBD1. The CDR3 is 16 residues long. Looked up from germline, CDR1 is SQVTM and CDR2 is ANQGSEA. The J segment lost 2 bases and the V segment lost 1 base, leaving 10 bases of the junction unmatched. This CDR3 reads CSVEGKGDRSTYEQYF. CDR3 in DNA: TGCAGCGTTGAAGGGAAGGGGGACAGGTCCACCTACGAGCAGTACTTC.

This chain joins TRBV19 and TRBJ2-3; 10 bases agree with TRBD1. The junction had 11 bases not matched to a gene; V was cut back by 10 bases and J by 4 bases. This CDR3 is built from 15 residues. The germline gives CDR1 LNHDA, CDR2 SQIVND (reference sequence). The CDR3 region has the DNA TGTGCCACTGCCTCCCGACAGGGGGCATCAGATACGCAGTATTTT. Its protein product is CATASRQGASDTQYF.

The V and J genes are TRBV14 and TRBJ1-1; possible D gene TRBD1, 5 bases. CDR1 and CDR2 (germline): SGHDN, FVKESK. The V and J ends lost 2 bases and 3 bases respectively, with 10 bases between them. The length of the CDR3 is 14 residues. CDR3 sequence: CASSQYQGDTEAFF. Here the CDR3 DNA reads TGTGCCAGCAGCCAATATCAGGGTGACACTGAAGCTTTCTTT.

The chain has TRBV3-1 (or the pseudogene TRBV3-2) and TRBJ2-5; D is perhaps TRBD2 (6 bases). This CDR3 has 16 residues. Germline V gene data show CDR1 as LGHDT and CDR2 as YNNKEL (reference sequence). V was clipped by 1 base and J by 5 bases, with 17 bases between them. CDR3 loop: CASSQGTSLRLETQYF. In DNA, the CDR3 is TGTGCCAGCAGCCAAGGAACTAGCCTCCGTTTGGAGACCCAGTACTTC.

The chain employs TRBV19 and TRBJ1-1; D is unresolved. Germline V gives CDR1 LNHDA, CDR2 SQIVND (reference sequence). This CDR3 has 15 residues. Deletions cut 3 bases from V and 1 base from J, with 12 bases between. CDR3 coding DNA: TGTGCCAGTAGTATTAGTCATCGAGGGAACACTGAAGCTTTCTTT. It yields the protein CASSISHRGNTEAFF.

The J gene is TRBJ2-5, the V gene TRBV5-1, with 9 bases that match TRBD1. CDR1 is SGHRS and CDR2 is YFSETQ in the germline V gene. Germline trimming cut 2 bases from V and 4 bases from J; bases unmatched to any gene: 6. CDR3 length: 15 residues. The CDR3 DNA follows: TGCGCCAGCAGCTTCCTTGGACAGGGGAGAGAGACCCAGTACTTC. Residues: CASSFLGQGRETQYF.

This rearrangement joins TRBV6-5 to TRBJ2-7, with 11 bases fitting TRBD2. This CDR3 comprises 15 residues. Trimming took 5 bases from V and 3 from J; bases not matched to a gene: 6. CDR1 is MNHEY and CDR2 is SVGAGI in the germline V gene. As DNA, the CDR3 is TGTGCCAGCAGTAGGGCTCTAGCGGGAGGCTACGAGCAGTACTTC. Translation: CASSRALAGGYEQYF.

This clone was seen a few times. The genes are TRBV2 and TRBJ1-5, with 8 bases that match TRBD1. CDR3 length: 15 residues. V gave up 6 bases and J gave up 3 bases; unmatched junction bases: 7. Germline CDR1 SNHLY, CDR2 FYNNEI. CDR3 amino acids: CASSQDRVANQPQHF. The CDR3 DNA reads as TGTGCCAGCAGCCAGGACAGGGTGGCCAATCAGCCCCAGCATTTT. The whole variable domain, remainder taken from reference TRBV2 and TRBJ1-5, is EPEVTQTPSHQVTQMGQEVILRCVPISNHLYFYWYRQILGQKVEFLVSFYNNEISEKSEIFDDQFSVERPDGSNFTLKIRSTKLEDSAMYFCASSQDRVANQPQHFGDGTRLSIL.